This is a list of T cell receptor beta chains from one sample in a study of T cells in Graves' hyperthyroidism and ophthalmopathy. TCRdb redid the calling of the multiplex PCR reads with MiXCR, one entry per CDR3 protein. The data contain about 510,000 distinct CDR3 sequences, approximately 15% of them singletons. Sequenced sample: blood. All receptors derive from a middle-aged woman with Graves' hyperthyroidism. The CDR3 runs from the conserved cysteine through the conserved F or W. The D gene is left open where the match is weak. Clone sizes are given selectively: once, few, many, or a class where the clone is expanded.

DNA	CDR3	size	D	V	J	length
TGTGCCAGCAGCCAACTAGCGGGAGCATGGGATACGCAGTATTTT	CASSQLAGAWDTQYF	NA	TRBD2	TRBV3-1	TRBJ2-3	15
TGTGCCAGCAGTAAAACAGGAGTTGGTGAGCAGTTCTTC	CASSKTGVGEQFF	NA	NA	TRBV6-1	TRBJ2-1	13
TGTGCCAGCGAAACAATGGGGGGCGGGGAGCTGTTTTTT	CASETMGGGELFF	few	NA	TRBV19	TRBJ2-2	13
TGCAGTGCTAGAGATCCCGGTGGAGGGAGCTACGAGCAGTACTTC	CSARDPGGGSYEQYF	many	NA	TRBV20-1	TRBJ2-7	15
TGTGCCTGGAGGAGGGACAGGGGGCCCAACGAGCAGTACTTC	CAWRRDRGPNEQYF	many	TRBD1	TRBV30	TRBJ2-7	14
TGCGCCAGCAGCCAAGAGGGGACCACGCAAGGGCATGAGCAGTTCTTC	CASSQEGTTQGHEQFF	many	NA	TRBV4-1	TRBJ2-1	16
TGCAGTTCCCCTATCACCAAAAACATTCAGTACTTC	CSSPITKNIQYF	many	NA	TRBV20-1	TRBJ2-4	12
TGTGCCAGCAGTTTATTTCTTGAGAGGGGCCGAGAGACTGAAGCTTTCTTT	CASSLFLERGRETEAFF	many	NA	TRBV27	TRBJ1-1	17
TGTGCCAGTAGTGACAGCGTCAACTATGGCTACACCTTC	CASSDSVNYGYTF	few	NA	TRBV19	TRBJ1-2	13
TGTGCCAGCAGCCAAAGGGACAGCAAAAGCACAGATACGCAGTATTTT	CASSQRDSKSTDTQYF	NA	TRBD1	TRBV3-1	TRBJ2-3	16
TGTGCTAGCAGCTACACTAGCACAGATACGCAGTATTTT	CASSYTSTDTQYF	many	NA	TRBV7-7	TRBJ2-3	13
TGTGCCAGCAGTTACTCGTATCGGGGGACCACTGAAGCTTTCTTT	CASSYSYRGTTEAFF	many	NA	TRBV6-5	TRBJ1-1	15
TGTGCCAGCAGCAGGACTAGCGGGAACCACGAGCAGTACTTC	CASSRTSGNHEQYF	few	TRBD2	TRBV7-6	TRBJ2-7	14
TGTGCCAGCAGTTTAGGGTTCAGGGCTCACGAGCAGTACTTC	CASSLGFRAHEQYF	few	NA	TRBV27	TRBJ2-7	14
TGTGCCAGCAGTCCCTTAGCGGGAGTCGGCTCCTACGAGCAGTACTTC	CASSPLAGVGSYEQYF	many	TRBD2	TRBV28	TRBJ2-7	16
TGTGCCTGGAGTGTATATGAAGGCTCGGGGGGGACAGGGGAAAACACCATATATTTT	CAWSVYEGSGGTGENTIYF	few	TRBD1	TRBV30	TRBJ1-3	19
TGTGCCAGCAGCTTAGATGGGGGTTGGACTGAAGCTTTCTTT	CASSLDGGWTEAFF	many	NA	TRBV11-2	TRBJ1-1	14
TGTGCCAGCAGCTCTAGGACGTCCAAAAGAGAAAAACTGTTTTTT	CASSSRTSKREKLFF	once	NA	TRBV12-3/TRBV12-4	TRBJ1-4	15
TGTGCCAGCAGCTTCTACATGAGCTCTGGAAACACCATATATTTT	CASSFYMSSGNTIYF	NA	NA	TRBV7-9	TRBJ1-3	15
TGTGCCACCTGGAGGACAGATACGCAGTATTTT	CATWRTDTQYF	NA	NA	TRBV15	TRBJ2-3	11
TGCAGTGCTAGAGATCCCAGGGGGGGGAATGAAAAACTGTTTTTT	CSARDPRGGNEKLFF	few	TRBD1	TRBV20-1	TRBJ1-4	15
TGTGCCAGCAGCTCTTACTTGACCGGGACAGGGCCGAACACTGAAGCTTTCTTT	CASSSYLTGTGPNTEAFF	few	TRBD1	TRBV7-9	TRBJ1-1	18
TGTGCCAGCAGCTTTCGGGGGGCTGGGACTGAAGCTTTCTTT	CASSFRGAGTEAFF	many	NA	TRBV5-5	TRBJ1-1	14
TGCAGTGCTAGAGACCCGAGGCCGGGGCAGTACTTC	CSARDPRPGQYF	many	NA	TRBV20-1	TRBJ2-7	12
TGTGCCAGCAGTCTTAACGGGGAGGCAGCTTTCTTT	CASSLNGEAAFF	many	NA	TRBV12-3/TRBV12-4	TRBJ1-1	12
TGCGCCAGCAGCCAAGATTGGGACAAAAACATTCAGTACTTC	CASSQDWDKNIQYF	NA	NA	TRBV4-1	TRBJ2-4	14
TGTGCCAGCAGTTTTACTTCTAGGCAGCCCCAGCATTTT	CASSFTSRQPQHF	many	NA	TRBV28	TRBJ1-5	13
TGTGCCACCAGCAGAGGGGCGGACGAGCAGTACTTC	CATSRGADEQYF	few	NA	TRBV15	TRBJ2-7	12
TGTGCCAGTAGTATCGGGACAGCTTCTAGCTACACCTTC	CASSIGTASSYTF	NA	TRBD1	TRBV19	TRBJ1-2	13